This T cell receptor beta chain was observed in a study of T cells after posttransplantation cyclophosphamide. Regarding the study as a whole: Later post-transplant blood repertoires were often dominated by donor CD8+ memory clones.

This table comes from immunoSEQ multiplex PCR, and its TCRdb copy is limited to in-frame clones, with some not included. The repertoire holds 15,000 to 20,000 clones, over 60% seen once, with over 30% in the top ten. Treatment was busulfan-fludarabine conditioning, a marrow graft, and cyclophosphamide on days +3 and +4. Germline values: CDR1 SNHLY, CDR2 FYNNEI. The CDR3 length is 14 residues. Trimming pared 3 bases from V and 5 bases from J, leaving 13 bases between. This clone was observed a single time. Its antigen remains unidentified. The rearrangement links TRBV2 to TRBJ2-5; unclear D gene. This material consisted of CD8+ T cells sorted from PBMCs, taken just over 1,900 days after a stem cell transplant with posttransplant cyclophosphamide. This TCR came from a female patient aged 40 to 55 who received an allogeneic stem cell transplant from a related donor, was CMV-positive, and had no GVHD. Some of these T cells may belong to the graft donor. CDR3: CASSEAQSRETQYF. The CDR3 coding sequence is TGTGCCAGCAGTGAGGCCCAATCCAGGGAGACCCAGTACTTC.